The 22 T cell receptor beta chains below were found in one sample sequenced in a study of shared clonotypes between healthy human individuals. Libraries were prepared by immunoSEQ multiplex PCR; TCRdb keeps only in-frame clonotypes and omits some of them. Altogether some 2.3 million clones are present, approximately 95% being singletons, with the ten largest covering about 0.39%. Material: naive CD4+ T cells from PBMCs. The sample's subset: CD45RA+ positively selected. The receptor source for this set is a man aged 18 to 29 in good health. Some clones in this sample may be carry-over from other donors' samples.

This chain connects TRBV11-1 to TRBJ1-1; D possibly corresponds to TRBD1 (6 bases). The CDR3 runs 17 residues. The germline gives CDR1 SGHAT, CDR2 FQDESV (reference sequence). V was pared by 3 bases and J by 3 bases, with 20 bases between. CDR3 nucleotides: TGTGCCAGCAGCTTCGCCTTTGAGGCGGGGGCGCACACTGAAGCTTTCTTT. Amino acids: CASSFAFEAGAHTEAFF.

The chain carries TRBV29-1 and TRBJ2-1; no reliable D call. The CDR3 consists of 11 residues. The germline V and J ends were trimmed by 5 bases and 6 bases, with 8 bases remaining between them. Germline V lookup: CDR1 SQVTM, CDR2 ANQGSEA. The CDR3 spells CSVSSFNEQFF. As DNA, the CDR3 is TGCAGCGTTTCCTCATTCAATGAGCAGTTCTTC.

The J gene is TRBJ2-5, the V gene TRBV11-3; D possibly matches TRBD1 or TRBD2 (6 bases each). Trimming took off 5 bases at V and 5 bases at J, with 18 bases between the two ends. This CDR3 has 15 residues. The germline V gene has CDR1 SGHNT and CDR2 YENEEA. The CDR3 sequence: CASSLDNAGGETQYF. The CDR3 nucleotides read TGTGCCAGCAGCCTGGATAATGCCGGGGGCGAGACCCAGTACTTC.

The CDR3, as DNA: TGTGCCAGCTCACCTCGGGACAGCCCGAACTATGGCTACACCTTC. Translating gives CASSPRDSPNYGYTF. The rearrangement uses TRBV18 and TRBJ1-2; 7 bases are shared with TRBD1. Germline CDR1 KGHSH, CDR2 LQKENI. J lost 2 bases, V lost 3 bases, and 6 bases had no gene match. The CDR3 totals 15 residues.

This chain uses TRBV5-4 with TRBJ2-2, with 11 bases lining up with TRBD2. Germline V gene data show CDR1 as SGHNT and CDR2 as YYREEE (reference sequence). The CDR3 contains 15 residues. The junction had 4 bases not matched to a gene; V was cut back by 2 bases and J by 7 bases. The chain's CDR3 is CASSFSGRAYGELFF. CDR3 DNA sequence: TGTGCCAGCAGCTTTAGCGGGAGGGCATACGGGGAGCTGTTTTTT.

In DNA form, the CDR3 reads TGTGCCTGGGAACCTTGGAGGACAGATACGCAGTATTTT. Translating gives CAWEPWRTDTQYF. The chain has TRBV30 and TRBJ2-3, with a possible D match to TRBD2 (5 bases). V lost 5 bases, J lost 3 bases, and 12 bases lay in between. There are 13 residues in the CDR3. Germline CDR1 reads GTSNPN; CDR2 reads SVGIG (reference sequence).

This chain links TRBV9 with TRBJ2-6; the D gene is possibly TRBD2 (6 bases). V dropped 1 base and J dropped 11 bases, with 13 bases sitting between them. CDR1 and CDR2 (germline): SGDLS, YYNGEE. The CDR3 is made up of 14 amino acids. The CDR3 loop reads CASSVRDFRDVLTF. CDR3 sequence (DNA): TGTGCCAGCAGCGTAAGGGACTTTAGAGACGTCCTGACTTTC.

This rearrangement joins TRBV9 to TRBJ2-2; a weak D match, TRBD2 (6 bases). Trimming stripped 3 bases from V and 3 bases from J, with 12 bases between. Germline V gene data show CDR1 as SGDLS and CDR2 as YYNGEE. CDR3 length: 15 residues. The CDR3 DNA reads as TGTGCCAGCAGCGCGACTGCGGGGCACACCGGGGAGCTGTTTTTT. The encoded protein is CASSATAGHTGELFF.

The chain is built from TRBV10-3 and TRBJ2-2; TRBD1 matches 10 bases. Trimming at V came to 8 bases and at J to 6 bases, leaving 9 bases not matched to a gene. The CDR3 contains 15 residues. CDR1 is ENHRY, CDR2 SYGVKD, per germline. This CDR3 is CAIGSGTGAAGELFF. The CDR3 coding sequence is TGTGCCATCGGATCCGGGACAGGGGCGGCCGGGGAGCTGTTTTTT.

The J gene is TRBJ2-7, the V gene TRBV4-2, with a tentative D call TRBD1 (5 bases). Trimming removed 3 bases at V and 3 bases at J, with 12 bases between. The germline V gene encodes CDR1 LGHNA and CDR2 YNFKEQ. The CDR3 runs 14 residues. The CDR3, as DNA: TGTGCCAGCAGCCAGCCGACCCAGGGCTACGAGCAGTACTTC. Protein product: CASSQPTQGYEQYF.

The chain employs TRBV7-2 and TRBJ2-5; unclear D gene. V lost 1 base to trimming and J lost 5 bases, with 5 bases between them. CDR1 is SGHTA, CDR2 FQGNSA, per germline. The CDR3 extends over 12 amino acids. In DNA, the CDR3 is TGTGCCAGCAGCTTAGGTTCCGAGACCCAGTACTTC. Translation: CASSLGSETQYF. The variable domain in full, with the rest retrieved from reference TRBV7-2 and TRBJ2-5, is GAGVSQSPSNKVTEKGKDVELRCDPISGHTALYWYRQSLGQGLEFLIYFQGNSAPDKSGLPSDRFSAERTGGSVSTLTIQRTQQEDSAVYLCASSLGSETQYFGPGTRLLVL.

This chain connects TRBV11-3 to TRBJ1-4; D is perhaps TRBD1 (6 bases). The CDR3 is 13 residues long. The germline V gene has CDR1 SGHNT and CDR2 YENEEA. The V end was cut by 3 bases, the J end by 7 bases, with 9 bases between. This chain's CDR3 is CASSFTGLEKLFF. In DNA form, the CDR3 reads TGTGCCAGCAGCTTTACAGGGCTTGAAAAACTGTTTTTT. Drawing the rest from reference TRBV11-3 and TRBJ1-4, the complete variable domain is EAGVVQSPRYKIIEKKQPVAFWCNPISGHNTLYWYLQNLGQGPELLIRYENEEAVDDSQLPKDRFSAERLKGVDSTLKIQPAELGDSAVYLCASSFTGLEKLFFGSGTQLSVL.

The rearrangement links TRBV11-1 to TRBJ2-5, with unresolved D. The germline gives CDR1 SGHAT, CDR2 FQDESV (reference sequence). The V end lost 5 bases, the J end lost 2 bases, and 18 bases lay between the germline ends. The CDR3 runs to 16 residues. The CDR3 sequence: CASSRDRRTVQETQYF. The DNA of the CDR3 is TGTGCCAGCAGCCGAGACCGTCGGACGGTTCAAGAGACCCAGTACTTC.

The gene calls are TRBV5-1 and TRBJ2-1; D is unresolved. CDR3 length: 14 residues. Germline V gives CDR1 SGHRS, CDR2 YFSETQ. The V end was cut by 1 base, the J end by 5 bases, with 10 bases between. The CDR3 nucleotides are TGCGCCAGCAGCTTGTTCGTGGTCCACAATGAGCAGTTCTTC. Amino acid sequence: CASSLFVVHNEQFF.

The chain has TRBV28 and TRBJ1-4; perhaps TRBD1 as D (6 bases). CDR1 and CDR2 (germline): MDHEN, SYDVKM. The CDR3 runs to 15 residues. V was pared by 6 bases and J by 7 bases, with 18 bases between. The CDR3 sequence is CASRRKGHPIEKLFF. CDR3 DNA sequence: TGTGCCAGCAGGCGAAAGGGACACCCTATTGAAAAACTGTTTTTT.

V is TRBV28 and J is TRBJ2-7; 13 nucleotides match TRBD2. The V segment lost 8 bases and the J segment 2 bases; nucleotides outside the gene matches: 12. This CDR3 contains 17 residues. Germline V gene sequence: CDR1 MDHEN, CDR2 SYDVKM. Here the CDR3 reads CASAYPEGLAGTYEQYF. DNA for the CDR3: TGTGCCAGCGCCTACCCCGAGGGACTAGCGGGAACCTACGAGCAGTACTTC.

This chain links TRBV6-1 with TRBJ2-7; D is possibly TRBD1 or TRBD2 (7 bases each). Trimming removed 3 bases from V and 2 bases from J, with 17 bases in between. The CDR3 spans 16 residues. Germline assignment: CDR1 MNHNS and CDR2 SASEGT. The CDR3 loop reads CASSDVWEGAAYEQYF. The CDR3 DNA is TGTGCCAGCAGTGACGTGTGGGAGGGGGCCGCCTACGAGCAGTACTTC.

This chain joins TRBV27 and TRBJ2-6, with D unresolved. This CDR3 has 15 amino acids. Germline loops: CDR1 MNHEY, CDR2 SMNVEV (reference sequence). Trimming cost V 4 bases and J 2 bases, with 9 bases left between them. CDR3 sequence: CASSSPGAGANVLTF. The CDR3 DNA follows: TGTGCCAGCAGTTCGCCAGGTGCTGGGGCCAACGTCCTGACTTTC. Full variable domain (missing parts from reference TRBV27 and TRBJ2-6): EAQVTQNPRYLITVTGKKLTVTCSQNMNHEYMSWYRQDPGLGLRQIYYSMNVEVTDKGDVPEGYKVSRKEKRNFPLILESPSPNQTSLYFCASSSPGAGANVLTFGAGSRLTVL.

This rearrangement joins TRBV19 to TRBJ2-6, with 7 bases identical to TRBD2. This CDR3 region has 15 residues. Germline V CDR1 and CDR2: LNHDA, SQIVND (reference sequence). V was pared by 7 bases and J by 2 bases, with 5 bases of the junction left unmatched. CDR3 coding DNA: TGTGCCAGTACCCAAGCGGGGCCTGGGGCCAACGTCCTGACTTTC. Translation gives CASTQAGPGANVLTF. Drawing the rest from reference TRBV19 and TRBJ2-6, the complete variable domain is DGGITQSPKYLFRKEGQNVTLSCEQNLNHDAMYWYRQDPGQGLRLIYYSQIVNDFQKGDIAEGYSVSREKKESFPLTVTSAQKNPTAFYLCASTQAGPGANVLTFGAGSRLTVL.

On this clone: Other DNA variants within this sample encode the same CDR3. The chain combines TRBV9 with TRBJ1-3, with TRBD1 as a possible D gene (5 bases). This CDR3 spans 15 amino acids. The V gene's germline CDR1 is SGDLS and CDR2 YYNGEE. V was cut by 4 bases and J by 0 bases, with 11 bases left in between. CDR3 region: CASSPGRSSGNTIYF. CDR3 bases: TGTGCCAGCAGCCCGGGACGAAGCTCTGGAAACACCATATATTTT.

J is TRBJ2-7 and V is TRBV28; 12 bases map to TRBD2. Per the germline V gene, CDR1 is MDHEN and CDR2 is SYDVKM. With 4 bases clipped from V and 2 bases from J, the junction kept 6 bases outside the gene matches. This CDR3 is 16 amino acids long. This CDR3 reads CASSSTSGSSPYEQYF. The CDR3 region has the DNA TGTGCCAGCAGTTCGACTAGCGGGAGCTCCCCCTACGAGCAGTACTTC. The variable domain in full, completed from reference TRBV28 and TRBJ2-7, reads DVKVTQSSRYLVKRTGEKVFLECVQDMDHENMFWYRQDPGLGLRLIYFSYDVKMKEKGDIPEGYSVSREKKERFSLILESASTNQTSMYLCASSSTSGSSPYEQYFGPGTRLTVT.

This chain uses TRBV5-1 with TRBJ2-1; D gene uncertain. Trimming pared 6 bases from V and 6 bases from J, leaving 16 bases between. CDR3 size: 14 residues. Germline assignment: CDR1 SGHRS and CDR2 YFSETQ. The CDR3 nucleotides are TGCGCCAGCACTCTACCGACCCCGCTCAATGAGCAGTTCTTC. Translated: CASTLPTPLNEQFF.